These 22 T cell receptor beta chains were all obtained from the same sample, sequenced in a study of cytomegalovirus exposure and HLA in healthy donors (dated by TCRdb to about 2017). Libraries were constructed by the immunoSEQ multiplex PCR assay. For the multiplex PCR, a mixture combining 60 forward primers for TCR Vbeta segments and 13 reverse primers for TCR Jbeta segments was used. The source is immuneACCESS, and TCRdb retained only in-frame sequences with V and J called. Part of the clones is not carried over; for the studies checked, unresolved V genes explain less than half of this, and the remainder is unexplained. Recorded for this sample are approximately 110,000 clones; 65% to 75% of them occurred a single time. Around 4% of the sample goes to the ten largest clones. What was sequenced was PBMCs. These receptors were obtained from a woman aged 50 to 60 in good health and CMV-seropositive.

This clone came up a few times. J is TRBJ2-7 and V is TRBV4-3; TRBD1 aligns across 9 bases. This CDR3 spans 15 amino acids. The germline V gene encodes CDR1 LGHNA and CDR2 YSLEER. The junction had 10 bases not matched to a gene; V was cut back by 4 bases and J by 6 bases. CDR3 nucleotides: TGCGCCAGCAGCCCTAGCCTGGGACAGGGACGCGAGCAGTACTTC. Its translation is CASSPSLGQGREQYF.

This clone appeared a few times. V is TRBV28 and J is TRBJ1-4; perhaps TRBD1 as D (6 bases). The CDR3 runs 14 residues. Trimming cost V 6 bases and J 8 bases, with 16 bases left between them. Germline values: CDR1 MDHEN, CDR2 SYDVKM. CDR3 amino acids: CASSRGQNREKLFF. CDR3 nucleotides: TGTGCCAGCAGCCGAGGACAGAATCGGGAAAAACTGTTTTTT.

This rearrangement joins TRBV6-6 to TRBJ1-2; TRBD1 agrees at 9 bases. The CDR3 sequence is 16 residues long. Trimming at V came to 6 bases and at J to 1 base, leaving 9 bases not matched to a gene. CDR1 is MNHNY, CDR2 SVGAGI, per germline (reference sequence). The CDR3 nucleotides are TGTGCCAGCAGGGACCCGGGACAGGGAGGTAACTATGGCTACACCTTC. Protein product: CASRDPGQGGNYGYTF.

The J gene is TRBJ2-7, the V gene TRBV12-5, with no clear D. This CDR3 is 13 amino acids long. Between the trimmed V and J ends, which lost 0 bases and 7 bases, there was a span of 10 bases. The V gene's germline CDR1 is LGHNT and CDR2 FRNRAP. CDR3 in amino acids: CASGLVMAEEQYF. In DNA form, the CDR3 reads TGTGCTAGTGGTTTGGTAATGGCGGAGGAGCAGTACTTC.

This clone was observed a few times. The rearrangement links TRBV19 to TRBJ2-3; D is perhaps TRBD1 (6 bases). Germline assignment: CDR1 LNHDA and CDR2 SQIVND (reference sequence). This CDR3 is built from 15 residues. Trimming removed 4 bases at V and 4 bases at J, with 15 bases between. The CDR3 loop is CASSRTEQVADTQYF. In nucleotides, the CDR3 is TGTGCCAGTAGTAGGACAGAGCAGGTTGCAGATACGCAGTATTTT.

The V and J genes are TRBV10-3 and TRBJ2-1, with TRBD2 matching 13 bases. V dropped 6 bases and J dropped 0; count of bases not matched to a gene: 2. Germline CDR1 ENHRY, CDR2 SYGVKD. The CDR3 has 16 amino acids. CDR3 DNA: TGTGCCATCAGGAGGACTAGCGGGGGCTCCTACAATGAGCAGTTCTTC. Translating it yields CAIRRTSGGSYNEQFF.

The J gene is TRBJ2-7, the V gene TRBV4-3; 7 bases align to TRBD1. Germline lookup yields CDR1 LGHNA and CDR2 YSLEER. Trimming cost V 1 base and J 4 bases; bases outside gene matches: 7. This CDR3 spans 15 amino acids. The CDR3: CASSQVLEQGYEQYF. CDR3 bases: TGCGCCAGCAGCCAAGTGCTGGAACAGGGGTACGAGCAGTACTTC.

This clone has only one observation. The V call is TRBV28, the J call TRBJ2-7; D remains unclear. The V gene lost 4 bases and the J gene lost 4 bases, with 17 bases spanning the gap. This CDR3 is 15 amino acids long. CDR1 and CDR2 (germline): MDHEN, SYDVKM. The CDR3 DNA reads TGTGCCAGCAGTTGGTTACGCGCCAGACAATACGAGCAGTACTTC. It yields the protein CASSWLRARQYEQYF.

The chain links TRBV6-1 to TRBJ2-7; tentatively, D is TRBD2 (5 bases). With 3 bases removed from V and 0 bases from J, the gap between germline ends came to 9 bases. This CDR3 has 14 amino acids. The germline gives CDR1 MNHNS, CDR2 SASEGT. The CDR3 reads CASSDGGYSYEQYF. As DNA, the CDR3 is TGTGCCAGCAGTGATGGAGGCTACTCCTACGAGCAGTACTTC.

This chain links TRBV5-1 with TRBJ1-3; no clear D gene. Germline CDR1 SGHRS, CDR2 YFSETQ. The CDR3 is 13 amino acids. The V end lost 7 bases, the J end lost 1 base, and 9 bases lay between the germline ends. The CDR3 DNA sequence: TGCGCCAGCCGAAGAGGATCTGGAAACACCATATATTTT. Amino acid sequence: CASRRGSGNTIYF.

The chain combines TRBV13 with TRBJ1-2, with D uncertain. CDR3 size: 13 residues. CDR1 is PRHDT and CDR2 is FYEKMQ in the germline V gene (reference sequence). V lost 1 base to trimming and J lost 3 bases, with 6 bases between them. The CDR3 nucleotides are TGTGCCAGCAGCTTAGCGGAGGACTATGGCTACACCTTC. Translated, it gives CASSLAEDYGYTF.

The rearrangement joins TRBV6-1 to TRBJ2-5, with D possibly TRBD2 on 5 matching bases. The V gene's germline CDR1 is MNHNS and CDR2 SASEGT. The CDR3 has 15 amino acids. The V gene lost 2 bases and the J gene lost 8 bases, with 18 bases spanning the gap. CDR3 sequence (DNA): TGTGCCAGCAGTGAATATCCAGCGGCGCAATACACCCAGTACTTC. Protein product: CASSEYPAAQYTQYF.

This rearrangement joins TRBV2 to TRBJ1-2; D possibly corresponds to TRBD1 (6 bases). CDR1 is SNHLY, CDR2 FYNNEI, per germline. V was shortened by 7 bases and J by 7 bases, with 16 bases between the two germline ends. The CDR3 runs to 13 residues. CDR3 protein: CASTKEKGGGYTF. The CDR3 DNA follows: TGTGCCAGCACCAAGGAAAAAGGGGGTGGCTACACCTTC.

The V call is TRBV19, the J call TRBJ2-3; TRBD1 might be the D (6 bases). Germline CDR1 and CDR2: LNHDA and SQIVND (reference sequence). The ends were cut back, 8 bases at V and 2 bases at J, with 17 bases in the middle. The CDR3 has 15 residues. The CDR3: CASGNGQISTDTQYF. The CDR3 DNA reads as TGTGCCAGTGGTAATGGACAGATCTCCACAGATACGCAGTATTTT.

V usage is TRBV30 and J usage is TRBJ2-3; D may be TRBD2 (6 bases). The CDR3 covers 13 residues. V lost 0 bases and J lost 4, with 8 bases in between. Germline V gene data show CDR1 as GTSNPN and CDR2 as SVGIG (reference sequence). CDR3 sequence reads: CAWSVGEADTQYF. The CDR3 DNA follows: TGTGCCTGGAGTGTCGGGGAGGCAGATACGCAGTATTTT.

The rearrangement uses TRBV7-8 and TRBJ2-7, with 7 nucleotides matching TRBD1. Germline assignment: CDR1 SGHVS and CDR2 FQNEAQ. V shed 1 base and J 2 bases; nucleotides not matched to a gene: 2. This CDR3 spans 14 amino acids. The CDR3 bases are TGTGCCAGCAGCTTAGGGGACAGCACCTACGAGCAGTACTTC. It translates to CASSLGDSTYEQYF.

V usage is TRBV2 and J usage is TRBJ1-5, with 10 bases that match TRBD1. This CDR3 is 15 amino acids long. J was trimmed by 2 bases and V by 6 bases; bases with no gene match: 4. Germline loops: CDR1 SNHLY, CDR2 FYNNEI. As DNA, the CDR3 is TGTGCCAGCAGCTCCGGGACAGGGGGCAATCAGCCCCAGCATTTT. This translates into CASSSGTGGNQPQHF.

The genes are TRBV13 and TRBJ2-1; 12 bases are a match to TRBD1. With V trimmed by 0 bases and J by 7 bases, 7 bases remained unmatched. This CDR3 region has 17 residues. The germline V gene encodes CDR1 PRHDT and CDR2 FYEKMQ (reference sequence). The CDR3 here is CASSLGLGDRGRNEQFF. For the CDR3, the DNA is TGTGCCAGCAGCTTAGGCCTAGGGGACAGGGGGCGAAATGAGCAGTTCTTC.

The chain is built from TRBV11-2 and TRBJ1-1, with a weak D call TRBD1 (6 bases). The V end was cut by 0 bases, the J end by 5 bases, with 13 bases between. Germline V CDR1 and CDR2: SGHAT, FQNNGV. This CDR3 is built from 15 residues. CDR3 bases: TGTGCCAGCAGCTTAGAACAGGGAGCGCAGACTGAAGCTTTCTTT. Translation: CASSLEQGAQTEAFF. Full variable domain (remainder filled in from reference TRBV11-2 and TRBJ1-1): EAGVAQSPRYKIIEKRQSVAFWCNPISGHATLYWYQQILGQGPKLLIQFQNNGVVDDSQLPKDRFSAERLKGVDSTLKIQPAKLEDSAVYLCASSLEQGAQTEAFFGQGTRLTVV.

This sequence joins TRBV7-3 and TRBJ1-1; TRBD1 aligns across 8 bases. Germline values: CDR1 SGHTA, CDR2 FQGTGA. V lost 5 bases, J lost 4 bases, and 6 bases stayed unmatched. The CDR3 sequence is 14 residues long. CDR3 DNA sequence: TGTGCCAGCAGCCAAACAGGGGGACGCACTGAAGCTTTCTTT. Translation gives CASSQTGGRTEAFF. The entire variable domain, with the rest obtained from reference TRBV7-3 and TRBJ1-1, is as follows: GAGVSQTPSNKVTEKGKYVELRCDPISGHTALYWYRQSLGQGPEFLIYFQGTGAADDSGLPNDRFFAVRPEGSVSTLKIQRTERGDSAVYLCASSQTGGRTEAFFGQGTRLTVV.

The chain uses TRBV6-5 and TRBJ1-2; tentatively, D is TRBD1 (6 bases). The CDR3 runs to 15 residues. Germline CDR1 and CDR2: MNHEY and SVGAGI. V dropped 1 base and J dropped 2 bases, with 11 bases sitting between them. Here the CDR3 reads CASSYFRGANYGYTF. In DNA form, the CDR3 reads TGTGCCAGCAGTTACTTCCGGGGGGCGAACTATGGCTACACCTTC.

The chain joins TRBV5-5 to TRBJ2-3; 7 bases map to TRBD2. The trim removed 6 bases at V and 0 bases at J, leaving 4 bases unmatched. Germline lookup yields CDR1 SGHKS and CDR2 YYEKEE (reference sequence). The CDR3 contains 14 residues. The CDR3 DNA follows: TGTGCCAGCACCTCGGGAGGAAGCACAGATACGCAGTATTTT. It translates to CASTSGGSTDTQYF. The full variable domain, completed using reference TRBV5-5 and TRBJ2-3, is DAGVTQSPTHLIKTRGQQVTLRCSPISGHKSVSWYQQVLGQGPQFIFQYYEKEERGRGNFPDRFSARQFPNYSSELNVNALLLGDSALYLCASTSGGSTDTQYFGPGTRLTVL.